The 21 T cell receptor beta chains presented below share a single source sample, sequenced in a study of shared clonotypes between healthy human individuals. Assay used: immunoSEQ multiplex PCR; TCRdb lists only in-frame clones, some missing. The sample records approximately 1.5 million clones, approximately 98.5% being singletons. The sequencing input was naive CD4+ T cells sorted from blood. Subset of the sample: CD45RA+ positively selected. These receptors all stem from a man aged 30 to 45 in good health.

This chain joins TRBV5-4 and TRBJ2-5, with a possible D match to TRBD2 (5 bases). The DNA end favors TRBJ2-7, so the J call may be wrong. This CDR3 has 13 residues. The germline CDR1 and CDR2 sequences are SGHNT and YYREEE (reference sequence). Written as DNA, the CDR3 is TGTGCCAGCAGCGTGGATGGACTTGGCGAGCAGTACTTC. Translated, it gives CASSVDGLGEQYF.

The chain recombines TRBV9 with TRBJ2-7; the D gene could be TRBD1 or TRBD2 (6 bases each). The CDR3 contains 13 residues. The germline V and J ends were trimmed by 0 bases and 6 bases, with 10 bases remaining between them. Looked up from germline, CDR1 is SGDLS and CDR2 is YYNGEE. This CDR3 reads CASSVVGGAEQYF. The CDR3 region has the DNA TGTGCCAGCAGCGTAGTGGGGGGCGCCGAGCAGTACTTC.

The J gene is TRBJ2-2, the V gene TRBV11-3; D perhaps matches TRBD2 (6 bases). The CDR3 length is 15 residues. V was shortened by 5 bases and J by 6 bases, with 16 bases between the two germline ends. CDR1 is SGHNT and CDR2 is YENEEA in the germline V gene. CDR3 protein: CASSREAAGSGELFF. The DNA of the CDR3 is TGTGCCAGCAGCCGAGAGGCGGCGGGGTCCGGGGAGCTGTTTTTT.

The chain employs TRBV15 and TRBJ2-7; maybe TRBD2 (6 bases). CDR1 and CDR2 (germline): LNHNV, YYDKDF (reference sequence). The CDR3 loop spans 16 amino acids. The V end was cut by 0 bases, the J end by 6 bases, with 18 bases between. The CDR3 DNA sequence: TGTGCCACCAGCAGAGACACTAGCACTTATTTCGGCGAGCAGTACTTC. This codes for CATSRDTSTYFGEQYF.

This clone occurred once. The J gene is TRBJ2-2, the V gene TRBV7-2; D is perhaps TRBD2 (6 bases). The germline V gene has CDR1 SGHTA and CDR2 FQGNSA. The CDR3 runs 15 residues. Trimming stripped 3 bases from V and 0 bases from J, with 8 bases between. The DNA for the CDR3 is TGTGCCAGCAGCTTGCGGGGTTCGAACACCGGGGAGCTGTTTTTT. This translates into CASSLRGSNTGELFF.

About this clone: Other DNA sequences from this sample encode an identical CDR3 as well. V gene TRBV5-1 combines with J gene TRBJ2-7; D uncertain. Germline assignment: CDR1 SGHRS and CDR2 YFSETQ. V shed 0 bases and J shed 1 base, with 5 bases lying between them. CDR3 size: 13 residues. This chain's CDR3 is CASSLAGSYEQYF. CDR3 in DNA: TGCGCCAGCAGCTTGGCAGGTTCCTACGAGCAGTACTTC.

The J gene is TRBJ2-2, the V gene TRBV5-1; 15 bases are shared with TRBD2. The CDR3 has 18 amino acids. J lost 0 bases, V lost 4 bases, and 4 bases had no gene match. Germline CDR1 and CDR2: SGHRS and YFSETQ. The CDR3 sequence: CASSIGLAGGPNTGELFF. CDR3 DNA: TGCGCCAGCAGCATAGGACTAGCGGGAGGGCCGAACACCGGGGAGCTGTTTTTT.

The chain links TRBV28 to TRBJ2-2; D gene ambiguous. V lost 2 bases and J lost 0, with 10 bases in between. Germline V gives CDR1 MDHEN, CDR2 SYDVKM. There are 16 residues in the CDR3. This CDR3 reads CASSLGKGPNTGELFF. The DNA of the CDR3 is TGTGCCAGCAGTTTAGGTAAGGGCCCGAACACCGGGGAGCTGTTTTTT.

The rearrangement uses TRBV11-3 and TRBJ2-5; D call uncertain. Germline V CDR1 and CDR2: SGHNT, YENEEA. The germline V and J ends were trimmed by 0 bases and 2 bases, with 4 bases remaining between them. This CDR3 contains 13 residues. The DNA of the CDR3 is TGTGCCAGCAGCTTAGAGGCACAAGAGACCCAGTACTTC. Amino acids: CASSLEAQETQYF.

Written as DNA, the CDR3 is TGTGCCATCAGTGAGAATACAGACGGCTACACCTTC. It specifies CAISENTDGYTF. This chain links TRBV10-3 with TRBJ1-2, with D hard to call. The V end was cut by 2 bases, the J end by 8 bases, with 9 bases between. CDR1 is ENHRY, CDR2 SYGVKD, per germline. The CDR3 totals 12 residues.

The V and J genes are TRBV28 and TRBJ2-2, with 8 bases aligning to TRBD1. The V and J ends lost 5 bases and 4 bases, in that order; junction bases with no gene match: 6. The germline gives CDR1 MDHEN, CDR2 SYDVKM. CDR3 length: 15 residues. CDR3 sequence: CASSTRTGRTGELFF. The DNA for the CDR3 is TGTGCCAGCAGTACCCGGACAGGGCGCACCGGGGAGCTGTTTTTT.

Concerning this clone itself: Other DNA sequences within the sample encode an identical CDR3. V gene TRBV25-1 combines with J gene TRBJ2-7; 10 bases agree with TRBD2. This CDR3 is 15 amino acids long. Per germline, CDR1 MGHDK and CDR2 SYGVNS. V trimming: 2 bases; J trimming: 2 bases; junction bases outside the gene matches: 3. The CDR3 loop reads CASSERLAGAYEQYF. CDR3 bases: TGTGCCAGCAGTGAACGCCTAGCGGGGGCCTACGAGCAGTACTTC.

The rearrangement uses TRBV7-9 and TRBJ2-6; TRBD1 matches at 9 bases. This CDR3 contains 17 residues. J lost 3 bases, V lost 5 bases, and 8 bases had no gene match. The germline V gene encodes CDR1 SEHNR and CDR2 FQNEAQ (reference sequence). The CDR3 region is CASSPQGANVGANVLTF. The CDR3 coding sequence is TGTGCCAGCAGCCCACAGGGGGCGAACGTTGGGGCCAACGTCCTGACTTTC.

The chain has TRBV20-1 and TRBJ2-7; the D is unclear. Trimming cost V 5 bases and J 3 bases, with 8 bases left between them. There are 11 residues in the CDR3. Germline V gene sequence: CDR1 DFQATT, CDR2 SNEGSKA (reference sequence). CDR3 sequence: CSAVVRYEQYF. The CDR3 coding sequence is TGCAGTGCTGTAGTGCGCTACGAGCAGTACTTC.

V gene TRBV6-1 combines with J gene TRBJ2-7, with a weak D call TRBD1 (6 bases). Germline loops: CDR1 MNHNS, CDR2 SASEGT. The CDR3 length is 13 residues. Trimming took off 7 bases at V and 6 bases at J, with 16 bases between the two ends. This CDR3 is CASTWDTYREQYF. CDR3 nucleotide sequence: TGTGCCAGCACCTGGGACACTTACCGCGAGCAGTACTTC.

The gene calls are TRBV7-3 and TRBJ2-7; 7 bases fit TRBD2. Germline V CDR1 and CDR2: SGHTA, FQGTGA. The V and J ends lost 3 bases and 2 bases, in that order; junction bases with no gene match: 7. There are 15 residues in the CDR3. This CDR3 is CASSFSGGYPYEQYF. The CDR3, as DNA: TGTGCCAGCAGCTTCTCCGGGGGGTATCCCTACGAGCAGTACTTC.

The CDR3 DNA reads as TGTGCCAGCAGCCGGAGCGACAATGAGCAGTTCTTC. Amino acids: CASSRSDNEQFF. This chain links TRBV9 with TRBJ2-1; D uncertain. The CDR3 length is 12 residues. Germline V gene data show CDR1 as SGDLS and CDR2 as YYNGEE. Trimming shortened V by 4 bases and J by 5 bases, and 7 bases separated the two germline ends.

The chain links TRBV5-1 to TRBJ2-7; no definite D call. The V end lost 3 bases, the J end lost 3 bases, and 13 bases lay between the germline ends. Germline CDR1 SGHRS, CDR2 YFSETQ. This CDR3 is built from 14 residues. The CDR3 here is CASSSDPSNYEQYF. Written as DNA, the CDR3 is TGCGCCAGCAGCTCGGACCCTTCCAACTACGAGCAGTACTTC.

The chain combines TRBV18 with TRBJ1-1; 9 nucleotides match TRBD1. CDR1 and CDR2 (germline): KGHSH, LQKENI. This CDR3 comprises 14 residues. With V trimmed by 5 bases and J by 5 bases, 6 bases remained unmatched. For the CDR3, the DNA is TGTGCCAGCTCATCCTTAGACAGGGGGACTGAAGCTTTCTTT. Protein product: CASSSLDRGTEAFF.

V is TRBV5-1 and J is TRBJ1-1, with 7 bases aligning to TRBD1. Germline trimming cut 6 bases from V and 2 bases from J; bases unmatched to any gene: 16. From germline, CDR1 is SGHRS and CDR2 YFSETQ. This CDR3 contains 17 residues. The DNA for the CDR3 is TGCGCCAGCATGGGGGGTCCGACCGGGACAGCTAACACTGAAGCTTTCTTT. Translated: CASMGGPTGTANTEAFF.

In DNA, the CDR3 is TGTGCCAGCTCACCTTATAGGACAGGGCGGCTAGTTGCGAACACCGGGGAGCTGTTTTTT. As protein: CASSPYRTGRLVANTGELFF. The chain has TRBV18 and TRBJ2-2, with TRBD1 matching over 8 bases. CDR3 length: 20 residues. Germline CDR1 is KGHSH and CDR2 is LQKENI. Unmatched junction bases numbered 15, after V lost 3 bases and J lost 0 bases.